Listed below are T cell receptor beta chains from one sample, sequenced in a study of blood T cell repertoires in COVID-19. This table comes from immunoSEQ multiplex PCR, and its TCRdb copy is limited to in-frame clones, with some not included. The table lists 160,000 or so clones, 80% of them singletons, with about 0.5% in the top ten. Sequenced material: peripheral blood. The source is a man between 60 and 75 years old with acute or convalescent COVID-19. Each CDR3 is given with its conserved first and last residue. Each record gives: J gene, clone size, CDR3 length, V gene, CDR3 protein. Only part of the rows carry a size: once, few, many, or a class if the clone is expanded.

j_call: TRBJ2-3; clone_size: .; cdr3_length: 14; v_call: TRBV11-3; cdr3_aa: CASSTDRFTDTQYF
j_call: TRBJ2-7; clone_size: .; cdr3_length: 14; v_call: TRBV19; cdr3_aa: CASTLDRASYEQYF
j_call: TRBJ2-5; clone_size: few; cdr3_length: 13; v_call: TRBV3-1/TRBV3-2; cdr3_aa: CASSQASWRRQYF
j_call: TRBJ1-1; clone_size: .; cdr3_length: 15; v_call: TRBV6-1; cdr3_aa: CASSEGAGGLTEAFF
j_call: TRBJ1-3; clone_size: .; cdr3_length: 17; v_call: TRBV18; cdr3_aa: CASSPSWGESSGNTIYF
j_call: TRBJ2-7; clone_size: few; cdr3_length: 11; v_call: TRBV6-2/TRBV6-3; cdr3_aa: CASSPLYEQYF
j_call: TRBJ1-5; clone_size: .; cdr3_length: 12; v_call: TRBV30; cdr3_aa: CAWSVGQGTQHF
j_call: TRBJ2-5; clone_size: .; cdr3_length: 18; v_call: TRBV28; cdr3_aa: CASSPPWGRTGGIETQYF
j_call: TRBJ1-2; clone_size: .; cdr3_length: 14; v_call: TRBV3-1/TRBV3-2; cdr3_aa: CASSQTGRAYGYTF
j_call: TRBJ2-5; clone_size: .; cdr3_length: 15; v_call: TRBV13; cdr3_aa: CASSGRQAPRETQYF
j_call: TRBJ1-2; clone_size: .; cdr3_length: 15; v_call: TRBV10-3; cdr3_aa: CAISDLTGSNYGYTF
j_call: TRBJ2-3; clone_size: .; cdr3_length: 18; v_call: TRBV7-2; cdr3_aa: CASSSEPIAGGRTDTQYF
j_call: TRBJ1-4; clone_size: .; cdr3_length: 15; v_call: TRBV23-1; cdr3_aa: CASSPLDRAGEKLFF
j_call: TRBJ1-3; clone_size: .; cdr3_length: 14; v_call: TRBV29-1; cdr3_aa: CSVEGTGVGNTIYF
j_call: TRBJ1-2; clone_size: once; cdr3_length: 19; v_call: TRBV5-5; cdr3_aa: CASSSRQGSGKLDVYGYTF
j_call: TRBJ2-4; clone_size: .; cdr3_length: 15; v_call: TRBV19; cdr3_aa: CASSIQGVAKNIQYF
j_call: TRBJ2-3; clone_size: .; cdr3_length: 15; v_call: TRBV13; cdr3_aa: CASSLGGSGADTQYF
j_call: TRBJ1-1; clone_size: .; cdr3_length: 15; v_call: TRBV28; cdr3_aa: CASILRTGSRTEAFF
j_call: TRBJ2-7; clone_size: .; cdr3_length: 13; v_call: TRBV19; cdr3_aa: CASKSGGGYEQYF
j_call: TRBJ2-1; clone_size: .; cdr3_length: 13; v_call: TRBV3-1/TRBV3-2; cdr3_aa: CASSQRRGNEQFF
j_call: TRBJ1-5; clone_size: .; cdr3_length: 15; v_call: TRBV6-2/TRBV6-3; cdr3_aa: CASSYGGEGGQPQHF
j_call: TRBJ1-2; clone_size: .; cdr3_length: 12; v_call: TRBV9; cdr3_aa: CASSVTGGGYTF
j_call: TRBJ2-7; clone_size: .; cdr3_length: 16; v_call: TRBV28; cdr3_aa: CASSLSGGAPPYEQYF
j_call: TRBJ1-2; clone_size: .; cdr3_length: 15; v_call: TRBV18; cdr3_aa: CASSQSGRGMGGYTF
j_call: TRBJ2-1; clone_size: .; cdr3_length: 12; v_call: TRBV29-1; cdr3_aa: CSVSSGSSEQFF
j_call: TRBJ2-7; clone_size: .; cdr3_length: 15; v_call: TRBV27; cdr3_aa: CASSSGTGGAYEQYF
j_call: TRBJ1-5; clone_size: .; cdr3_length: 14; v_call: TRBV7-2; cdr3_aa: CASSRDRGSQPQHF
j_call: TRBJ1-1; clone_size: .; cdr3_length: 15; v_call: TRBV6-5; cdr3_aa: CASSWDRERITEAFF
j_call: TRBJ1-2; clone_size: .; cdr3_length: 13; v_call: TRBV5-5; cdr3_aa: CASSSGQIYGYTF
j_call: TRBJ1-5; clone_size: .; cdr3_length: 11; v_call: TRBV19; cdr3_aa: CASGRGQPQHF
j_call: TRBJ2-6; clone_size: .; cdr3_length: 16; v_call: TRBV19; cdr3_aa: CASSIGDRAGANVLTF
j_call: TRBJ2-2; clone_size: .; cdr3_length: 14; v_call: TRBV10-3; cdr3_aa: CAISESRGAGELFF
j_call: TRBJ2-1; clone_size: .; cdr3_length: 14; v_call: TRBV9; cdr3_aa: CASNLDTPYNEQFF
j_call: TRBJ2-7; clone_size: .; cdr3_length: 13; v_call: TRBV11-2; cdr3_aa: CASSSRGIHEQYF
j_call: TRBJ1-4; clone_size: .; cdr3_length: 13; v_call: TRBV14; cdr3_aa: CASSSRQGEKLFF
j_call: TRBJ1-3; clone_size: many; cdr3_length: 11; v_call: TRBV20-1; cdr3_aa: CSVAGGNTIYF
j_call: TRBJ1-2; clone_size: .; cdr3_length: 13; v_call: TRBV9; cdr3_aa: CASSPTGEKGYTF
j_call: TRBJ2-1; clone_size: .; cdr3_length: 13; v_call: TRBV7-2; cdr3_aa: CASSLGTVGEQFF